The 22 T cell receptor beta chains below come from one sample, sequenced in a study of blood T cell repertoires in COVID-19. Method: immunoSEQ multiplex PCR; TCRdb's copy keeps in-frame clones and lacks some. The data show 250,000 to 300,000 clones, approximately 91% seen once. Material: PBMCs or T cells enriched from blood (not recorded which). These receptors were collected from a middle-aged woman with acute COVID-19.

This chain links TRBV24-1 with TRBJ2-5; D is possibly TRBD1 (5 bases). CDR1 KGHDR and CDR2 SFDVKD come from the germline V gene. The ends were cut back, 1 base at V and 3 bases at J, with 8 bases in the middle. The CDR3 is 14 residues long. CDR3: CATSDLGREETQYF. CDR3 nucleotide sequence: TGTGCCACCAGTGATTTAGGCAGGGAAGAGACCCAGTACTTC.

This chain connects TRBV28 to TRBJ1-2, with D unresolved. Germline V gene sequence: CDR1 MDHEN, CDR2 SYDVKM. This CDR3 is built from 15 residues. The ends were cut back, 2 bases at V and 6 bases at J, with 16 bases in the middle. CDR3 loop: CASSLRPNGANGYTF. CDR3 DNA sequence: TGTGCCAGCAGTTTACGCCCTAATGGAGCTAATGGCTACACCTTC.

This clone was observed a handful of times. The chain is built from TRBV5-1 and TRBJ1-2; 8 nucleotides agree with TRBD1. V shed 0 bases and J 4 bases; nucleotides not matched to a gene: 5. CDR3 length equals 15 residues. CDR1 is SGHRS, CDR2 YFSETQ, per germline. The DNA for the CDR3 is TGCGCCAGCAGCTTGGATCAGGGGGCTGCCTATGGCTACACCTTC. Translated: CASSLDQGAAYGYTF.

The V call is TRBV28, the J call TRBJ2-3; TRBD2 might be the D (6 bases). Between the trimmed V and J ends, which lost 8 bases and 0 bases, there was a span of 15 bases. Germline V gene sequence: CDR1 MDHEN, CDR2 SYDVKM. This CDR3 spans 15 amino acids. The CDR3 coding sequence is TGTGCCAGCTCGAATGAGGGGACTAGCACAGATACGCAGTATTTT. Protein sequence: CASSNEGTSTDTQYF.

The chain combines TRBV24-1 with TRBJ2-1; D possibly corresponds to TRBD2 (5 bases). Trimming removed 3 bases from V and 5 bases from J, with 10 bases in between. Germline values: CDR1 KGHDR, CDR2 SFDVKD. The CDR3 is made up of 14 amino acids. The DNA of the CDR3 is TGTGCCACCAGTGATCCGACCGGGAACAATGAGCAGTTCTTC. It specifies CATSDPTGNNEQFF.

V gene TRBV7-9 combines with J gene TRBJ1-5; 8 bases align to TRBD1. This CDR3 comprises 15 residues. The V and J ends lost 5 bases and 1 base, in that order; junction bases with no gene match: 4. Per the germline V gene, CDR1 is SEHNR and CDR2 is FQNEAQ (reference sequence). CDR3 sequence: CASSKTGESNQPQHF. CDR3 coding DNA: TGTGCCAGCAGCAAGACAGGGGAAAGCAATCAGCCCCAGCATTTT.

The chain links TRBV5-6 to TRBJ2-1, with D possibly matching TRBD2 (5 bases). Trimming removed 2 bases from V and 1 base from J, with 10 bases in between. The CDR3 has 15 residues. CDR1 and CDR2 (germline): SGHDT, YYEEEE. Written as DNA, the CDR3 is TGTGCCAGCAGCTTCCCCGGGAATTCCTACAATGAGCAGTTCTTC. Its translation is CASSFPGNSYNEQFF.

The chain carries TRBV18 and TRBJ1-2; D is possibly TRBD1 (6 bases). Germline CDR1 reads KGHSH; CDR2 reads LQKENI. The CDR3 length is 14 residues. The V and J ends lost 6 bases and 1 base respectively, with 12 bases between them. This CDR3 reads CASSAQGHNYGYTF. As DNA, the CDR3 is TGTGCCAGCTCCGCCCAGGGGCATAACTATGGCTACACCTTC.

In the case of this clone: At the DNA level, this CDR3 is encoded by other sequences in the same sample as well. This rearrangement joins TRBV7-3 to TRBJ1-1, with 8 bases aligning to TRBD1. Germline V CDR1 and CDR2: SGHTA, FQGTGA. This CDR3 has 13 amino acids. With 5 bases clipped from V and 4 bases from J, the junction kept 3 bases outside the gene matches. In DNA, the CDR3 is TGTGCCAGCAGCCCTACAGGGGGCACTGAAGCTTTCTTT. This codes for CASSPTGGTEAFF.

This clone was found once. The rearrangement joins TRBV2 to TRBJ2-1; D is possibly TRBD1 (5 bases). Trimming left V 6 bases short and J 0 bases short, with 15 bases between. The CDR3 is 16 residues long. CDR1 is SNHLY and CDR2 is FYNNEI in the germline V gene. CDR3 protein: CASRDNLRSSYNEQFF. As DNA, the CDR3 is TGTGCCAGCAGGGACAACCTAAGAAGCTCCTACAATGAGCAGTTCTTC.

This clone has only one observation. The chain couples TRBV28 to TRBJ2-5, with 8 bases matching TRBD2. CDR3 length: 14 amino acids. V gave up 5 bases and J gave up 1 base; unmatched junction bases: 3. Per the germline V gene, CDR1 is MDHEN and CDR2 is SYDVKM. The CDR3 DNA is TGTGCCAGCAGTCGGCGGGGGGCCCAAGAGACCCAGTACTTC. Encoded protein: CASSRRGAQETQYF.

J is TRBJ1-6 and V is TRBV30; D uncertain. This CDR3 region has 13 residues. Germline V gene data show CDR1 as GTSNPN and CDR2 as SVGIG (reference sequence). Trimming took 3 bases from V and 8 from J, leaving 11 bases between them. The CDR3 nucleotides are TGTGCCTGGAGGAGGGAGAGTTATTCACCCCTCCACTTT. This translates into CAWRRESYSPLHF.

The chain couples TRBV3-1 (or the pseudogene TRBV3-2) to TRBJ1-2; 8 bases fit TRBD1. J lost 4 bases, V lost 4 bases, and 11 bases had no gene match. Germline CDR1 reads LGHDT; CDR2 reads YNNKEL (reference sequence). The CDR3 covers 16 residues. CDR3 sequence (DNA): TGTGCCAGCAGCCGGGGTCAGGGGGCCCAAGCCTATGGCTACACCTTC. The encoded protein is CASSRGQGAQAYGYTF.

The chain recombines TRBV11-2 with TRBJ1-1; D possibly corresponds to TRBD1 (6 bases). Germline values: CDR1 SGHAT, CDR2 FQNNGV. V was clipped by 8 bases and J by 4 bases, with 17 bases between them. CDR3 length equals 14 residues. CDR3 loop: CASERGGAVTEAFF. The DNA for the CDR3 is TGTGCCAGCGAGCGGGGGGGCGCGGTCACTGAAGCTTTCTTT.

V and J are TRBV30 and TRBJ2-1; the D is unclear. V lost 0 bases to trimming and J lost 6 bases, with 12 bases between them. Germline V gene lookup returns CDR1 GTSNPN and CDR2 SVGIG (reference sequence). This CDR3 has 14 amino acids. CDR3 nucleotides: TGTGCCTGGAGTGTCTCCCTAGTCGCCAATGAGCAGTTCTTC. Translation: CAWSVSLVANEQFF.

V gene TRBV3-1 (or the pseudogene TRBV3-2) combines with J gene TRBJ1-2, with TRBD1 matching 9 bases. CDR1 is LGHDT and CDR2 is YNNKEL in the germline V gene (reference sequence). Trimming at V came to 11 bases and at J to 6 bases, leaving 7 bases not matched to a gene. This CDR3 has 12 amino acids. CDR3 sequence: CAAGQGNNGYTF. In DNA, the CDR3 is TGTGCCGCGGGACAGGGAAATAATGGCTACACCTTC.

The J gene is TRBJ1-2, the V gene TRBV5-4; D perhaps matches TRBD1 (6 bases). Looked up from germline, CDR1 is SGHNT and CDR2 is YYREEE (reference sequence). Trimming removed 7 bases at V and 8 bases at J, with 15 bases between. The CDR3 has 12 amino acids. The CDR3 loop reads CASHSLTGGYTF. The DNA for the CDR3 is TGTGCCAGCCATTCCCTCACAGGGGGCTACACCTTC.

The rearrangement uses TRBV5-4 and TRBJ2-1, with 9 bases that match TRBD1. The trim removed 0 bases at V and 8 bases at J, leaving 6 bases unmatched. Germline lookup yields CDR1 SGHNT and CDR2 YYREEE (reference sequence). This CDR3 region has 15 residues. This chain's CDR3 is CASSLGDRANYEQFF. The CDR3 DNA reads TGTGCCAGCAGCTTGGGGGACAGGGCTAACTATGAGCAGTTCTTC. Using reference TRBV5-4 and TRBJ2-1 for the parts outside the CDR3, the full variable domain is ETGVTQSPTHLIKTRGQQVTLRCSSQSGHNTVSWYQQALGQGPQFIFQYYREEENGRGNFPPRFSGLQFPNYSSELNVNALELDDSALYLCASSLGDRANYEQFFGPGTRLTVL.

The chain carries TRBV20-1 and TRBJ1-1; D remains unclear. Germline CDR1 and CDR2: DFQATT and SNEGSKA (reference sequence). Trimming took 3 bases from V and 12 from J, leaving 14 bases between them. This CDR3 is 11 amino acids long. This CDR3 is CSASSGSPPFF. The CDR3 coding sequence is TGCAGTGCTAGTTCCGGGTCCCCCCCTTTCTTT.

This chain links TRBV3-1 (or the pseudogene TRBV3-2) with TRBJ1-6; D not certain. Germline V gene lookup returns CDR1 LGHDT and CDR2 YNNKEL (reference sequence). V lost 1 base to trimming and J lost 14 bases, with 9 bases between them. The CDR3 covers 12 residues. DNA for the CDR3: TGTGCCAGCAGCCAAGTCCCAACTACCCTCCACTTT. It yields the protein CASSQVPTTLHF.

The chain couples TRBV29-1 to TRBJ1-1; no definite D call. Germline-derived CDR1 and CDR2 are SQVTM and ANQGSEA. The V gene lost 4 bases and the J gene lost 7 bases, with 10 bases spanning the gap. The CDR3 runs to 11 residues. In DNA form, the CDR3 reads TGCAGCGTTGTGTCGGGATTTGAAGCTTTCTTT. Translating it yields CSVVSGFEAFF.

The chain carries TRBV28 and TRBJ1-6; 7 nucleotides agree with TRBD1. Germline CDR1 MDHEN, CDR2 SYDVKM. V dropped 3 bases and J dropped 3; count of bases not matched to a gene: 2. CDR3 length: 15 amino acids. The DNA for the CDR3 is TGTGCCAGCAGTTTCCCAGGGGGCTATAATTCACCCCTCCACTTT. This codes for CASSFPGGYNSPLHF.